Listed here are 4 T cell receptor beta chains from one sample, sequenced in a study of blood T cells in healthy people across ages. Then a second PCR, running roughly 7 to 11 cycles, was carried out with a sample-barcoded 5' primer and a J-beta primer mix. TCRdb re-derived calls from the 5' RACE reads in MiXCR, one entry per CDR3 protein. The sample lists approximately 830,000 distinct CDR3 sequences; approximately 65% were seen once. Material for sequencing was blood. The receptor set was obtained from a young man in good health.

CDR3: CAWSQGQGTQTNNEQFF. CDR3 nucleotide sequence: TGTGCCTGGAGTCAGGGACAGGGGACCCAAACGAACAATGAGCAGTTCTTC. J is TRBJ2-1 and V is TRBV30, with 10 bases matching TRBD1. Germline values: CDR1 GTSNPN, CDR2 SVGIG (reference sequence). Losses at the gene ends were 2 bases for V and 5 bases for J; bases not matched to a gene: 12. The CDR3 sequence is 17 residues long.

Note on this clonotype: One base away lies a much larger clone, so this may be a sequencing read error. The rearrangement joins TRBV11-2 to TRBJ2-1; 12 positions agree with TRBD1. This CDR3 region has 15 residues. Germline CDR1 is SGHAT and CDR2 is FQNNGV. CDR3 in DNA: TGTGCCAGCAGTACCGGGACAGGGGGCTACAATGGGCAGTTCTTC. Its protein product is CASSTGTGGYNGQFF. Supplemented by reference TRBV11-2 and TRBJ2-1, the full variable domain reads EAGVAQSPRYKIIEKRQSVAFWCNPISGHATLYWYQQILGQGPKLLIQFQNNGVVDDSQLPKDRFSAERLKGVDSTLKIQPAKLEDSAVYLCASSTGTGGYNGQFFGPGTRLTVL.

The chain has TRBV5-1 and TRBJ1-2; TRBD1 might be the D (6 bases). V was shortened by 3 bases and J by 8 bases, with 17 bases between the two germline ends. The CDR3 spans 14 residues. Germline-derived CDR1 and CDR2 are SGHRS and YFSETQ. CDR3 DNA: TGCGCCAGCAGCTCTGATCGGGGGCGGGAAGGCTACACCTTC. This sequence encodes CASSSDRGREGYTF. Looking up the rest from reference TRBV5-1 and TRBJ1-2 gives the full variable domain: KAGVTQTPRYLIKTRGQQVTLSCSPISGHRSVSWYQQTPGQGLQFLFEYFSETQRNKGNFPGRFSGRQFSNSRSEMNVSTLELGDSALYLCASSSDRGREGYTFGSGTRLTVV.

The chain employs TRBV20-1 and TRBJ2-5; 11 bases are shared with TRBD2. The V gene's germline CDR1 is DFQATT and CDR2 SNEGSKA (reference sequence). V trimming: 3 bases; J trimming: 5 bases; junction bases outside the gene matches: 5. The CDR3 consists of 14 residues. The CDR3, as DNA: TGCAGTGCTAGTACTAGCGGGGGCGGGGAGACCCAGTACTTC. Protein: CSASTSGGGETQYF.